Following are 28 T cell receptor beta chains from one sample sequenced in a study of CD8 T cells in Susac syndrome (dated by TCRdb to the late 2010s). Library creation used the immunoSEQ multiplex PCR assay. RNA was extracted using the RNeasy kit, and roughly 0.5 to 1 microgram was reverse transcribed with random hexamers. Clones were called with MiXCR by TCRdb after fastp trimmed the public reads at Q25, and only in-frame beta chains were retained. Records with the same CDR3 protein are collapsed into one entry carrying the most frequent genes and DNA. For this sample the table gives some 450,000 distinct CDR3 sequences, of which more than 80% were detected only once. Of the sample, about 0.12% is held by the ten largest clones. The sequenced sample consisted of CD8+ T cells from PBMCs. The receptors were sampled from a human donor with multiple sclerosis.

This rearrangement joins TRBV7-8 to TRBJ2-3, with D possibly being TRBD2 (6 bases). Germline V gene lookup returns CDR1 SGHVS and CDR2 FQNEAQ. Deletions cut 1 base from V and 4 bases from J, with 21 bases between. The CDR3 loop spans 18 amino acids. CDR3 nucleotides: TGTGCCAGCAGCTTAGGGTTTGCGGGGCCCACAGGTTCAGATACGCAGTATTTT. It encodes CASSLGFAGPTGSDTQYF.

The CDR3: CSARDNREDDYGYTF. The CDR3 region has the DNA TGCAGTGCTAGAGATAACAGGGAGGACGACTATGGCTACACCTTC. J is TRBJ1-2 and V is TRBV20-1; TRBD1 is a possible D gene (6 bases). The V gene lost 0 bases and the J gene lost 3 bases, with 14 bases spanning the gap. This CDR3 spans 15 amino acids. Germline V gene data show CDR1 as DFQATT and CDR2 as SNEGSKA (reference sequence).

The chain combines TRBV4-1 with TRBJ2-5; 7 bases are shared with TRBD2. This CDR3 has 16 residues. CDR1 MGHRA and CDR2 YSYEKL come from the germline V gene. The junction had 9 bases not matched to a gene; V was cut back by 1 base and J by 4 bases. CDR3 nucleotide sequence: TGCGCCAGCAGCCAAGCGGGGTCTAGCGGAAGAGAGACCCAGTACTTC. This encodes CASSQAGSSGRETQYF.

CDR3 residues: CASSQILTGASSGANVLTF. The CDR3 coding sequence is TGCGCCAGCAGCCAAATCCTGACAGGTGCAAGCTCTGGGGCCAACGTCCTGACTTTC. The chain carries TRBV4-1 and TRBJ2-6; D is possibly TRBD1 (6 bases). The germline CDR1 and CDR2 sequences are MGHRA and YSYEKL. The CDR3 runs to 19 residues. Trimming took 2 bases from V and 0 from J, leaving 17 bases between them.

The chain has TRBV20-1 and TRBJ1-1; D not resolved. V lost 6 bases to trimming and J lost 1 base, with 15 bases between them. CDR3 length: 14 residues. CDR1 and CDR2 (germline): DFQATT, SNEGSKA (reference sequence). CDR3 amino acids: CSAPREQSNTEAFF. The CDR3 DNA reads as TGCAGTGCCCCTCGGGAACAGTCGAACACTGAAGCTTTCTTT.

The chain combines TRBV19 with TRBJ1-2, with D perhaps matching TRBD1 (5 bases). Trimming left V 8 bases short and J 8 bases short, with 24 bases between. This CDR3 has 15 residues. Germline loops: CDR1 LNHDA, CDR2 SQIVND (reference sequence). This CDR3 is CASQWGVAGGEGYTF. The CDR3 bases are TGTGCCAGTCAATGGGGGGTTGCCGGAGGGGAAGGCTACACCTTC.

Details on this clonotype: The CDR3 end shows no conserved phenylalanine or tryptophan, and so a read error is likely. The chain carries TRBV7-8 and TRBJ1-5, with TRBD1 as a possible D gene (6 bases). V shed 0 bases and J shed 2 bases, with 11 bases lying between them. The CDR3 is 16 residues long. Per germline, CDR1 SGHVS and CDR2 FQNEAQ. The CDR3 spells CASSLAIPGGNQPQHS. CDR3 sequence (DNA): TGTGCCAGCAGCTTAGCGATACCAGGGGGCAATCAGCCCCAGCATTCT.

CDR3 residues: CASSQDGMGTTEAGTEAFF. CDR3 coding DNA: TGTGCCAGCAGCCAGGACGGGATGGGAACAACCGAGGCCGGGACTGAAGCTTTCTTT. The chain couples TRBV3-1 to TRBJ1-1, with D unclear. CDR3 length equals 19 residues. The V gene lost 3 bases and the J gene lost 5 bases, with 28 bases spanning the gap. Germline V CDR1 and CDR2: LGHDT, YNNKEL (reference sequence).

The chain employs TRBV5-1 and TRBJ1-6, with D perhaps matching TRBD1 (6 bases). With 2 bases removed from V and 9 bases from J, the gap between germline ends came to 24 bases. The CDR3 is 18 residues long. Germline V lookup: CDR1 SGHRS, CDR2 YFSETQ. For the CDR3, the DNA is TGCGCCAGCAGCTTAGCCCCTACGACAGGACCTATAAGTTCACCCCTCCACTTT. This codes for CASSLAPTTGPISSPLHF.

The table lists this clonotype with a few counts. The V call is TRBV5-6, the J call TRBJ2-7; a weak D match, TRBD2 (5 bases). In germline, CDR1 is SGHDT, CDR2 YYEEEE. Trimming stripped 0 bases from V and 3 bases from J, with 10 bases between. This CDR3 region has 14 residues. CDR3 coding DNA: TGTGCCAGCAGCTTGGCGGGGTCAAACTACGAGCAGTACTTC. Residues: CASSLAGSNYEQYF.

The V call is TRBV9, the J call TRBJ2-1; 9 bases are a match to TRBD2. There are 16 residues in the CDR3. Looked up from germline, CDR1 is SGDLS and CDR2 is YYNGEE. J gave up 7 bases and V 4 bases, and 12 bases lay outside the gene matches. The CDR3 protein is CASSPLRGGVLNEQFF. The CDR3, as DNA: TGTGCCAGCAGCCCCCTGCGCGGGGGGGTTCTAAATGAGCAGTTCTTC.

This chain uses TRBV2 with TRBJ1-5; no definite D call. From germline, CDR1 is SNHLY and CDR2 FYNNEI. This CDR3 contains 14 residues. Trimming took 1 base from V and 1 from J, leaving 5 bases between them. CDR3 sequence: CASSEDQSNQPQHF. Here the CDR3 DNA reads TGTGCCAGCAGTGAAGATCAAAGCAATCAGCCCCAGCATTTT.

V gene TRBV20-1 combines with J gene TRBJ2-1; no definite D call. With 3 bases removed from V and 6 bases from J, the gap between germline ends came to 12 bases. Germline V gives CDR1 DFQATT, CDR2 SNEGSKA (reference sequence). This CDR3 is 13 amino acids long. CDR3 coding DNA: TGCAGTGCTAGTCGCGGCCACCCCAATGAGCAGTTCTTC. It codes for CSASRGHPNEQFF.

V gene TRBV29-1 combines with J gene TRBJ2-2; no reliable D call. The V end was cut by 1 base, the J end by 4 bases, with 19 bases between. Germline V gene data show CDR1 as SQVTM and CDR2 as ANQGSEA. The CDR3 extends over 17 amino acids. The CDR3 DNA follows: TGCAGCGTTGAAGGGGGTAGCTTCCCCCGGCTCACCGGGGAGCTGTTTTTT. It translates to CSVEGGSFPRLTGELFF.

The chain carries TRBV3-1 and TRBJ1-1; no clear D. With 5 bases removed from V and 5 bases from J, the gap between germline ends came to 9 bases. CDR3 size: 12 residues. Germline lookup yields CDR1 LGHDT and CDR2 YNNKEL (reference sequence). CDR3 amino acids: CASSKTGTEAFF. CDR3 nucleotide sequence: TGTGCCAGCAGCAAAACGGGAACTGAAGCTTTCTTT. The variable domain in full, completed from reference TRBV3-1 and TRBJ1-1, reads DTAVSQTPKYLVTQMGNDKSIKCEQNLGHDTMYWYKQDSKKFLKIMFSYNNKELIINETVPNRFSPKSPDKAHLNLHINSLELGDSAVYFCASSKTGTEAFFGQGTRLTVV.

This clonotype came up a few times. The rearrangement joins TRBV28 to TRBJ2-5, with D hard to call. Per germline, CDR1 MDHEN and CDR2 SYDVKM. Trimming cost V 6 bases and J 1 base, with 9 bases left between them. CDR3 size: 13 residues. DNA of the CDR3: TGTGCCAGCAGCTTGGTCCCCCAAGAGACCCAGTACTTC. This sequence encodes CASSLVPQETQYF.

The rearrangement links TRBV5-4 to TRBJ1-1, with a tentative D call TRBD1 (6 bases). V dropped 0 bases and J dropped 5 bases, with 14 bases sitting between them. The germline gives CDR1 SGHNT, CDR2 YYREEE (reference sequence). The CDR3 length is 15 residues. In DNA, the CDR3 is TGTGCCAGCAGCTTGGAGGGGGTATCGTCGACTGAAGCTTTCTTT. Its protein product is CASSLEGVSSTEAFF.

J is TRBJ1-1 and V is TRBV4-1; unclear D gene. In germline, CDR1 is MGHRA, CDR2 YSYEKL. Trimming stripped 1 base from V and 7 bases from J, with 4 bases between. The CDR3 runs 11 residues. The CDR3 bases are TGCGCCAGCAGCCAAGGGTTTGAAGCTTTCTTT. Protein sequence: CASSQGFEAFF.

The chain carries TRBV27 and TRBJ2-1; either TRBD1 or TRBD2 may supply D (5 bases each). The CDR3 runs to 15 residues. V lost 5 bases and J lost 2, with 13 bases in between. Germline V lookup: CDR1 MNHEY, CDR2 SMNVEV (reference sequence). The CDR3 loop reads CASSLRDGTYNEQFF. The CDR3 nucleotides are TGTGCCAGCAGTCTCCGGGACGGAACCTACAATGAGCAGTTCTTC.

The chain recombines TRBV12-3 or TRBV12-4 with TRBJ1-4; tentatively, D is TRBD1 (5 bases). V was cut by 6 bases and J by 12 bases, with 20 bases left in between. The length of the CDR3 is 14 residues. Written as DNA, the CDR3 is TGTGCCAGCAGCTCGGCCCGGGGGGGTGTGCAACTGTTTTTT. Translated: CASSSARGGVQLFF.

The chain has TRBV7-6 and TRBJ2-1; 12 nucleotides match TRBD2. Germline CDR1 is SGHVS and CDR2 is FNYEAQ. Unmatched junction bases numbered 7, after V lost 5 bases and J lost 8 bases. This CDR3 contains 15 residues. This CDR3 is CASSLPTSGSDEQFF. CDR3 sequence (DNA): TGTGCCAGCAGCCTACCGACTAGCGGGAGCGATGAGCAGTTCTTC.

The chain has TRBV27 and TRBJ1-1; no definite D call. The CDR3 sequence is 14 residues long. Per germline, CDR1 MNHEY and CDR2 SMNVEV (reference sequence). The V and J ends lost 6 bases and 1 base respectively, with 12 bases between them. As DNA, the CDR3 is TGTGCCAGCAGCCCGTCCTATGGGAACACTGAAGCTTTCTTT. Protein product: CASSPSYGNTEAFF.

The sample holds one count of this clonotype. The chain is built from TRBV5-4 and TRBJ2-1; D assignment may be TRBD1 or TRBD2 (6 bases each). The germline V gene encodes CDR1 SGHNT and CDR2 YYREEE (reference sequence). Trimming removed 4 bases from V and 5 bases from J, with 19 bases in between. The CDR3 has 16 residues. The CDR3 nucleotides read TGTGCCAGCAGCATCGGACTGGAGGGGGAAGACAATGAGCAGTTCTTC. This codes for CASSIGLEGEDNEQFF.

The chain joins TRBV7-9 to TRBJ2-1, with TRBD1 as a possible D gene (6 bases). The CDR3 covers 16 residues. Trimming removed 5 bases from V and 5 bases from J, with 19 bases in between. Germline V gene data show CDR1 as SEHNR and CDR2 as FQNEAQ (reference sequence). CDR3 nucleotides: TGTGCCAGCAGCCTTGGCTACAGGGAAACACACAATGAGCAGTTCTTC. Its protein is CASSLGYRETHNEQFF.

A few counts support this clonotype. The V gene is TRBV19, the J gene TRBJ2-7; TRBD2 agrees at 8 bases. V dropped 5 bases and J dropped 1; count of bases not matched to a gene: 7. CDR1 and CDR2 (germline): LNHDA, SQIVND (reference sequence). CDR3 length: 15 residues. The CDR3, as DNA: TGTGCCAGTAGTTGGACGGGAGGGAGTTCCTACGAGCAGTACTTC. It yields the protein CASSWTGGSSYEQYF.

V usage is TRBV5-1 and J usage is TRBJ2-7, with 12 bases aligning to TRBD1. V trimming: 0 bases; J trimming: 5 bases; junction bases outside the gene matches: 3. Germline CDR1 is SGHRS and CDR2 is YFSETQ. This CDR3 has 15 amino acids. CDR3 in amino acids: CASSLEGQGADEQYF. The CDR3 bases are TGCGCCAGCAGCTTGGAGGGACAGGGGGCCGACGAGCAGTACTTC.

This clonotype was seen only a few times. The gene calls are TRBV6-2 or TRBV6-3 and TRBJ1-2; TRBD1 matches at 7 bases. V lost 6 bases and J lost 4; bases outside the gene matches: 8. This CDR3 is built from 14 residues. The germline gives CDR1 MNHEY, CDR2 SVGEGT. This chain's CDR3 is CASSSTGVAYGYTF. Written as DNA, the CDR3 is TGTGCCAGCAGCAGCACAGGGGTAGCCTATGGCTACACCTTC.

This clonotype was observed once. The chain employs TRBV4-1 and TRBJ2-1; D gene unclear. The CDR3 is made up of 16 amino acids. From germline, CDR1 is MGHRA and CDR2 YSYEKL. Trimming shortened V by 0 bases and J by 1 base, and 10 bases separated the two germline ends. The CDR3 loop reads CASSQDQQVSYNEQFF. CDR3 nucleotides: TGCGCCAGCAGCCAAGATCAGCAAGTTTCCTACAATGAGCAGTTCTTC.